Listed below are T cell receptor beta chains from one sample, sequenced in a study of CD8 T cells in Susac syndrome. TCRdb reprocessed the immunoSEQ multiplex PCR reads via MiXCR and lists one record per CDR3 protein. The sample yields roughly 190,000 distinct CDR3 sequences, approximately 95% seen once. The specimen sequenced was CD8+ T cells from PBMCs. The receptors stem from a human donor with Susac syndrome. The CDR3 runs from the conserved cysteine through the conserved F or W. The order of the fields is J gene, clone size, V gene, D gene, CDR3 DNA, CDR3 protein. The D gene is left open where the match is weak. Clone sizes are given selectively: once, few, many, or a class where the clone is expanded.

>TRBJ2-7|once|TRBV5-6|-
TGTGCCAGCAGCTTGGAACCGGACAGCTACGAGCAGTACTTC
CASSLEPDSYEQYF
>TRBJ2-7|-|TRBV10-3|-
TGTGCCATCAGTGGGTCCGGACAGTCCTACGAGCAGTACTTC
CAISGSGQSYEQYF
>TRBJ1-1|-|TRBV5-1|-
TGCGCCAGCAGCTTGGCCAACTTAGGGGATTACGCTGAAGCTTTCTTT
CASSLANLGDYAEAFF
>TRBJ2-1|-|TRBV28|-
TGTGCCAGCAGCCCCGTTCGATTTGAGCAGTTCTTC
CASSPVRFEQFF
>TRBJ1-1|once|TRBV30|TRBD1
TGTGCCTGGAGCGACAGGGTTTCATATGAAGCTTTCTTT
CAWSDRVSYEAFF
>TRBJ2-1|-|TRBV5-1|-
TGCGCCAGCAGCGGACATACAGGGAGCTCCTACAATGAGCAGTTCTTC
CASSGHTGSSYNEQFF
>TRBJ1-2|-|TRBV30|-
TGTGCCTGGAAGGGATTACACTATGGCTACACCTTC
CAWKGLHYGYTF
>TRBJ1-2|-|TRBV7-9|-
TGTGCCAGCAGCTCTACCCCGGACTCAGGGCCCTATGGCTACACCTTC
CASSSTPDSGPYGYTF
>TRBJ1-1|-|TRBV5-1|-
TGCGCCAGCAGCTTGACAGGGACCACTGAAGCTTTCTTT
CASSLTGTTEAFF
>TRBJ2-3|-|TRBV7-9|-
TGTGCCAGCAGCTTAGGTCGGTCCCTGAGCACAGATACGCAGTATTTT
CASSLGRSLSTDTQYF
>TRBJ2-7|-|TRBV27|-
TGTGCCAGCAGTCCAGGGAGCCACGAGCAGTACTTC
CASSPGSHEQYF
>TRBJ2-2|-|TRBV28|TRBD2
TGTGCCAGCAGTCCCATCTTAGTCTCTAGCGGGAGAACCGGGGAGCTGTTTTTT
CASSPILVSSGRTGELFF
>TRBJ2-2|-|TRBV25-1|-
TGTGCCAGCAGTGAGGTAGAGGTGAACACCGGGGAGCTGTTTTTT
CASSEVEVNTGELFF
>TRBJ2-1|-|TRBV9|-
TGTGCCAGCAGCGTGCTCCCGGGACTGGGTTCAAGCTATGAGCAGTTCTTC
CASSVLPGLGSSYEQFF
>TRBJ2-7|once|TRBV29-1|TRBD2
TGCAGCGTCGGAAAAGGACTAGCGGGAAACTACGAGCAGTACTTC
CSVGKGLAGNYEQYF
>TRBJ2-1|-|TRBV20-1|TRBD2
TGCAGTGCGATTCTAGCGGGGGGGCCAAATGAGCAGTTCTTC
CSAILAGGPNEQFF
>TRBJ1-2|-|TRBV3-1|-
TGTGCCAGCAGCCAAGATTACAGTAACTATGGCTACACCTTC
CASSQDYSNYGYTF
>TRBJ1-5|-|TRBV9|-
TGTGCCAGCAGCGAGCAGGATAATCAGCCCCAGCATTTT
CASSEQDNQPQHF
>TRBJ1-1|-|TRBV7-9|-
TGTGCCAGCAGCGCAAGGACGGGTGACACTGAAGCTTTCTTT
CASSARTGDTEAFF
>TRBJ2-6|-|TRBV2|-
TGTGCCAGCAGTGGAGTATCGGGGGCCAACGTCCTGACTTTC
CASSGVSGANVLTF
>TRBJ2-1|-|TRBV5-4|-
TGTGCCAGCAGCTTTGAACAGGGTACCTACAATGAGCAGTTCTTC
CASSFEQGTYNEQFF
>TRBJ1-2|-|TRBV3-1|-
TGTGCCAGCAGCCAAGCAGGGGAGGAGGGCTACACCTTC
CASSQAGEEGYTF
>TRBJ2-7|-|TRBV5-6|-
TGTGCCAGCAGCCTCAGTGGAGACGAGCAGTACTTC
CASSLSGDEQYF
>TRBJ2-5|-|TRBV7-9|-
TGTGCCAGCAGCTCGACAGAGTGGGAGAAAGAGACCCAGTACTTC
CASSSTEWEKETQYF
>TRBJ2-5|-|TRBV6-5|-
TGTGCCAGCAGTTACTCATCGGGGGGCCAGGAGACCCAGTACTTC
CASSYSSGGQETQYF
>TRBJ2-7|once|TRBV4-2|TRBD2
TGTGCCAGCAGCCAAGATAGCCTAGCGGGGGATAAAGGCGAGCAGTACTTC
CASSQDSLAGDKGEQYF
>TRBJ2-5|-|TRBV12-3/TRBV12-4|TRBD1
TGTGCCAGTCGGACAGGGACGCAAGAGACCCAGTACTTC
CASRTGTQETQYF